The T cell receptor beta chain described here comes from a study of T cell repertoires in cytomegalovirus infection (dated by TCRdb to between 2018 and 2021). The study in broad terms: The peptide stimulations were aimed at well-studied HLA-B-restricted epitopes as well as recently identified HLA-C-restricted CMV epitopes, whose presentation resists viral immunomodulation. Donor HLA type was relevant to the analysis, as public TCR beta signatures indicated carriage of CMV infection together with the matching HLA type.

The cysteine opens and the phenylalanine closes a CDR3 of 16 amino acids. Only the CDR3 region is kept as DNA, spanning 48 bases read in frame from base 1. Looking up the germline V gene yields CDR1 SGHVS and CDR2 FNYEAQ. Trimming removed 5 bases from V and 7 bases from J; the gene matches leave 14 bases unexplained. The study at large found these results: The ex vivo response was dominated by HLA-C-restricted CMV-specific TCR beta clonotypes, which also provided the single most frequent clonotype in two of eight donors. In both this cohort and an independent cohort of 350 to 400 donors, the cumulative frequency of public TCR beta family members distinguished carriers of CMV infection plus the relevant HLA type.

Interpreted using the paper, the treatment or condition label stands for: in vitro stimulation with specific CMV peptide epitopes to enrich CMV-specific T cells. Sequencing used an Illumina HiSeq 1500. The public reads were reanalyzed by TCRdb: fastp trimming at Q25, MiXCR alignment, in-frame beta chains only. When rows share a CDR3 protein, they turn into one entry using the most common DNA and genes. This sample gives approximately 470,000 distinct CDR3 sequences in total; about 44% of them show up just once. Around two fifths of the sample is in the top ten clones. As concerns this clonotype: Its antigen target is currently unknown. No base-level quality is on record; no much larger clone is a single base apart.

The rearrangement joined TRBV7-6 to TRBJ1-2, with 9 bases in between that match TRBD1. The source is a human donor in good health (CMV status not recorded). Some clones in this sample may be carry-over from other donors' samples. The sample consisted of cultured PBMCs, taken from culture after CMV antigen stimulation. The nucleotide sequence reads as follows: TGTGCCAGCAGCCCTTACCTATTGGGACAGGGTGGTGGCTACACCTTC. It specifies CASSPYLLGQGGGYTF.